The clone carrying this T cell receptor (beta chain) has ten or more counts. Its antigen is not known. The sample belongs to a study of T cell repertoires in cytomegalovirus infection. Across the whole study: Indications came from public TCR beta signatures; they pointed to CMV infection and to a matching HLA type. Overall study findings and caveats: It was HLA-C-restricted CMV-specific TCR beta clonotypes that dominated the response ex vivo. Identification of carriers of CMV plus the relevant HLA was achieved through cumulative public TCR beta family frequency.

TCRdb independently ran MiXCR on the reads; one entry per CDR3 protein. The repertoire holds 310,000 or so distinct CDR3 sequences, with around 10% as singletons. This CDR3 spans 14 amino acids. CDR1 is SEHNR, CDR2 FQNEAQ, per germline (reference sequence). Trimming took 5 bases from V and 5 from J, leaving 15 bases between them. This chain connects TRBV7-9 to TRBJ2-5; either TRBD1 or TRBD2 may fit D (5 bases each). This TCR was sampled from a human donor in good health (CMV status not recorded). Some clones in this sample may be carry-over from other donors' samples. The source material was PBMCs. CDR3: CASSATRDEETQYF. In nucleotides, the CDR3 is TGTGCCAGCAGCGCCACCCGGGACGAGGAGACCCAGTACTTC.